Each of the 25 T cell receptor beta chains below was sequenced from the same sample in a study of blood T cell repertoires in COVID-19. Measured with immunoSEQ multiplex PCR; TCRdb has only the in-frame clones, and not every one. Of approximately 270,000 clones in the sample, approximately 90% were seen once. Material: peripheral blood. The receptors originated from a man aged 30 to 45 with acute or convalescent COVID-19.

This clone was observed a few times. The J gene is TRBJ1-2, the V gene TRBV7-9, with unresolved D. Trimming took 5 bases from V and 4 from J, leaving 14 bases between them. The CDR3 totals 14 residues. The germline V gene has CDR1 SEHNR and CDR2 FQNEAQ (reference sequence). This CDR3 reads CASSMALPGYGYTF. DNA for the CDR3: TGTGCCAGCAGCATGGCCCTTCCAGGCTATGGCTACACCTTC.

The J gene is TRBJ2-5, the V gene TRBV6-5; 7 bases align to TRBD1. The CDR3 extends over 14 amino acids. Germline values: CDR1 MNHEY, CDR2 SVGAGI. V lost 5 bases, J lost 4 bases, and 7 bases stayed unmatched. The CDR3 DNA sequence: TGTGCCAGCAGTCCCATCGGGACAGCAGAGACCCAGTACTTC. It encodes CASSPIGTAETQYF.

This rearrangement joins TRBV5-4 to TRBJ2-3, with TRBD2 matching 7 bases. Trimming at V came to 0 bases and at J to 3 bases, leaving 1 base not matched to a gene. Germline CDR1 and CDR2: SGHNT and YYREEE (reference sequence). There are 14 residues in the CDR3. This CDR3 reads CASSLAGGTDTQYF. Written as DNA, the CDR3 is TGTGCCAGCAGCTTGGCCGGGGGGACAGATACGCAGTATTTT.

The CDR3 here is CAWSVQVVTEAFF. CDR3 nucleotides: TGTGCCTGGAGTGTCCAGGTGGTCACTGAAGCTTTCTTT. The rearrangement joins TRBV30 to TRBJ1-1, with no clear D. The V gene's germline CDR1 is GTSNPN and CDR2 SVGIG (reference sequence). The germline V and J ends were trimmed by 0 bases and 4 bases, with 9 bases remaining between them. The CDR3 is 13 residues long.

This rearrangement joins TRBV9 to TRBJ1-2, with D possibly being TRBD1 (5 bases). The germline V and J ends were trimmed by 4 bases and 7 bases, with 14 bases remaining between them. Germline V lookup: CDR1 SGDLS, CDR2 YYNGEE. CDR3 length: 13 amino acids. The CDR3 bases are TGTGCCAGCAGCCTTAGTTGGGGGGGTGGCTACACCTTC. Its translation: CASSLSWGGGYTF. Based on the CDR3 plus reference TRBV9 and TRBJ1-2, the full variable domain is DSGVTQTPKHLITATGQRVTLRCSPRSGDLSVYWYQQSLDQGLQFLIQYYNGEERAKGNILERFSAQQFPDLHSELNLSSLELGDSALYFCASSLSWGGGYTFGSGTRLTVV.

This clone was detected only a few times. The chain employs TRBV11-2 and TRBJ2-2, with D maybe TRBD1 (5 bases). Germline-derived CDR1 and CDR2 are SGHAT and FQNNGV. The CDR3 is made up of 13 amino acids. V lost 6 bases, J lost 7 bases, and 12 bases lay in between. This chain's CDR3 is CASRLTRGGELFF. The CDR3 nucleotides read TGTGCCAGCAGGCTTACAAGGGGCGGGGAGCTGTTTTTT.

The CDR3 DNA reads TGTGCCAGCAGCATCGGTACTAGGCTGGAGACCCAGTACTTC. Amino acid sequence: CASSIGTRLETQYF. The chain has TRBV9 and TRBJ2-5; TRBD2 might be the D (5 bases). CDR1 is SGDLS, CDR2 YYNGEE, per germline. The CDR3 extends over 14 amino acids. V was shortened by 4 bases and J by 5 bases, with 15 bases between the two germline ends.

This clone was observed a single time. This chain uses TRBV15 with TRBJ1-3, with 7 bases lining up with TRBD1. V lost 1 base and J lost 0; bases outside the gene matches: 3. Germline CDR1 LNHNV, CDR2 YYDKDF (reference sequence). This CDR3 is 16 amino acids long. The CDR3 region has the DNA TGTGCCACCAGCAGAGGGGGGGACAGCTCTGGAAACACCATATATTTT. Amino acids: CATSRGGDSSGNTIYF. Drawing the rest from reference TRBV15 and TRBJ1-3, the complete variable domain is DAMVIQNPRYQVTQFGKPVTLSCSQTLNHNVMYWYQQKSSQAPKLLFHYYDKDFNNEADTPDNFQSRRPNTSFCFLDIRSPGLGDTAMYLCATSRGGDSSGNTIYFGEGSWLTVV.

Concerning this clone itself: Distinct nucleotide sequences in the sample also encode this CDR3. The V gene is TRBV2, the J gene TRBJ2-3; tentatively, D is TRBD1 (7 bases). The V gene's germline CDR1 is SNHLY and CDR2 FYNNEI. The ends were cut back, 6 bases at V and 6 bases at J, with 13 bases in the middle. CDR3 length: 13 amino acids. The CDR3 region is CASRRDSGDTQYF. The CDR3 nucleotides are TGTGCCAGCAGAAGGGACAGCGGGGATACGCAGTATTTT.

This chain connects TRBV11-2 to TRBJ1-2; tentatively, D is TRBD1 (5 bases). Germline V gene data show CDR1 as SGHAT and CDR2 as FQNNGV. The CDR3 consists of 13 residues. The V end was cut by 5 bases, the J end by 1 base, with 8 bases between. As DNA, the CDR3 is TGTGCCAGCAGCCGCGACAGTAACTATGGCTACACCTTC. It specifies CASSRDSNYGYTF. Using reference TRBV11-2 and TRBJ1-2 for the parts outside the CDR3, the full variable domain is EAGVAQSPRYKIIEKRQSVAFWCNPISGHATLYWYQQILGQGPKLLIQFQNNGVVDDSQLPKDRFSAERLKGVDSTLKIQPAKLEDSAVYLCASSRDSNYGYTFGSGTRLTVV.

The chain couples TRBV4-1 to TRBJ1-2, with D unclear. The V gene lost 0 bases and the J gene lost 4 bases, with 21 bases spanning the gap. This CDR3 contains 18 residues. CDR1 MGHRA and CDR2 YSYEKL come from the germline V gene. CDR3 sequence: CASSQDRDARLPTYGYTF. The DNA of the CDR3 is TGCGCCAGCAGCCAAGATCGGGATGCCCGGCTTCCTACCTATGGCTACACCTTC.

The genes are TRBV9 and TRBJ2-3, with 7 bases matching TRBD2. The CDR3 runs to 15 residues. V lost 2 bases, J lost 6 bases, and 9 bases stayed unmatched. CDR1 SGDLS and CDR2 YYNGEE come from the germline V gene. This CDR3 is CASSVRGFFWDTQYF. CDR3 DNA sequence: TGTGCCAGCAGCGTGCGGGGGTTTTTTTGGGATACGCAGTATTTT.

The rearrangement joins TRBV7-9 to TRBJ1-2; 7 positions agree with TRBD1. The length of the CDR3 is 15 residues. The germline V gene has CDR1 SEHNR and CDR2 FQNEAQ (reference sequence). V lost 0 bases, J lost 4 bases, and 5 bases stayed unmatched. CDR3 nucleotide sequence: TGTGCCAGCAGCTTAGCGCTGACAGGGAGCTATGGCTACACCTTC. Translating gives CASSLALTGSYGYTF. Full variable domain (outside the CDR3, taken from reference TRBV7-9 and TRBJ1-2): DTGVSQNPRHKITKRGQNVTFRCDPISEHNRLYWYRQTLGQGPEFLTYFQNEAQLEKSRLLSDRFSAERPKGSFSTLEIQRTEQGDSAMYLCASSLALTGSYGYTFGSGTRLTVV.

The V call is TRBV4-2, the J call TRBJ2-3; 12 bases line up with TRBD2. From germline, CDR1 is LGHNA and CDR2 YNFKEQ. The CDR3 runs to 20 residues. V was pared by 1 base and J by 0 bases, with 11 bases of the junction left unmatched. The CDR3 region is CASSQGRTSGGPTSTDTQYF. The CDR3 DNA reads TGTGCCAGCAGCCAAGGTCGAACTAGCGGGGGGCCAACTAGCACAGATACGCAGTATTTT.

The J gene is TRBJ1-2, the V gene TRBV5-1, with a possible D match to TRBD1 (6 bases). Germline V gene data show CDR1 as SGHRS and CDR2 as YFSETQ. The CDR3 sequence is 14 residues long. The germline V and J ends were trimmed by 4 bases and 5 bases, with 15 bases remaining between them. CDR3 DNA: TGCGCCAGCAGCCTCCGGGACACCAGTTATGGCTACACCTTC. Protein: CASSLRDTSYGYTF.

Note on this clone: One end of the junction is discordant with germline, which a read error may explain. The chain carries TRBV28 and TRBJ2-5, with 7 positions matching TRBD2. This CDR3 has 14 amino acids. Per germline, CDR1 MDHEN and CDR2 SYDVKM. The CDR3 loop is CTSRQVGGGKTQYF. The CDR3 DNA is TGTACCAGCAGGCAAGTCGGGGGAGGGAAGACCCAGTACTTC.

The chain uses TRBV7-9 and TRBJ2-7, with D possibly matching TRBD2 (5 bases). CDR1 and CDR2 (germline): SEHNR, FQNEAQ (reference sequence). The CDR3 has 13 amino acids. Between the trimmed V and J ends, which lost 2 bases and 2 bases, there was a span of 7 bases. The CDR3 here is CASSLYGTYEQYF. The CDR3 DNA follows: TGTGCCAGCAGCTTATACGGGACCTACGAGCAGTACTTC.

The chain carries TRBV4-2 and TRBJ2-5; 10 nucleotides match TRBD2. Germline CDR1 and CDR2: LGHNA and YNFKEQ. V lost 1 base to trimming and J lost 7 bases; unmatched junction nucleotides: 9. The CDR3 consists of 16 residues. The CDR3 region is CASSQGLLAGVGTQYF. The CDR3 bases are TGTGCCAGCAGCCAAGGGCTCCTAGCGGGGGTGGGGACCCAGTACTTC.

CDR3 in amino acids: CATSLERGTGELFF. The CDR3 DNA sequence: TGTGCCACCAGCCTAGAACGGGGCACCGGGGAGCTGTTTTTT. The rearrangement uses TRBV15 and TRBJ2-2; D possibly corresponds to TRBD2 (5 bases). The CDR3 covers 14 residues. The V and J ends lost 5 bases and 4 bases respectively, with 11 bases between them. Germline lookup yields CDR1 LNHNV and CDR2 YYDKDF (reference sequence).

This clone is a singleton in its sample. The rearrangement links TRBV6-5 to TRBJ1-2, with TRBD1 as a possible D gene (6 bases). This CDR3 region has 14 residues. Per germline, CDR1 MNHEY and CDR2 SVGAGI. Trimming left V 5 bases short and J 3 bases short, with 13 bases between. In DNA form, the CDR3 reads TGTGCCAGCAGTAACCCCAGGGGCCACTATGGCTACACCTTC. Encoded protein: CASSNPRGHYGYTF.

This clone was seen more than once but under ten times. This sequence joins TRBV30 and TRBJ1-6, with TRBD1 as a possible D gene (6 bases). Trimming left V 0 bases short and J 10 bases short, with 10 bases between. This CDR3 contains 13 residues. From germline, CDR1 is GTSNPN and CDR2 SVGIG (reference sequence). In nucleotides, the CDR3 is TGTGCCTGGAGTGTACAGGGAGAATCACCCCTCCACTTT. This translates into CAWSVQGESPLHF.

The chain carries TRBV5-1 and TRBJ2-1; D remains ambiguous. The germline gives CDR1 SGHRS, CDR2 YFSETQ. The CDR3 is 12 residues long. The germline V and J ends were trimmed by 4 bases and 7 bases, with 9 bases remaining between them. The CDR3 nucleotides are TGCGCCAGCAGCCAAACTCTAAATGAGCAGTTCTTC. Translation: CASSQTLNEQFF.

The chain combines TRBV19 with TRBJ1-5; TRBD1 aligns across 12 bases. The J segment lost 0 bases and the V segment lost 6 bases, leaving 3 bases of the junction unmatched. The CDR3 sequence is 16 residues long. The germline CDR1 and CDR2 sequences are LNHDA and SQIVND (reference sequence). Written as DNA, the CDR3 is TGTGCCAGTAGGGGACAGGGGGCGGTTAGCAATCAGCCCCAGCATTTT. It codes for CASRGQGAVSNQPQHF.

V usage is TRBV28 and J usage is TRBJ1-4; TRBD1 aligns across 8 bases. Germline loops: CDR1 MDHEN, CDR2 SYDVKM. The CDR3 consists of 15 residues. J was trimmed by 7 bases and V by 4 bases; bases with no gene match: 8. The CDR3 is CASSWAGGAAEKLFF. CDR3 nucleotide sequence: TGTGCCAGCAGTTGGGCAGGGGGCGCAGCTGAAAAACTGTTTTTT.

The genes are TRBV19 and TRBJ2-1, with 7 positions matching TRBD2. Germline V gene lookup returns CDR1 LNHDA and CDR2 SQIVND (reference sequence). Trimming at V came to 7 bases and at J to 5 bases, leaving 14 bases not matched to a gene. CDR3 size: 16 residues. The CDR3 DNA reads TGTGCCAGTACCCCCCTTTTGGGGCGGGGGAACAATGAGCAGTTCTTC. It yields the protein CASTPLLGRGNNEQFF.